A single T cell receptor (beta chain) is shown here with its context. Its target is not known. These data belong to a study of early stage breast cancer tumors. Study as a whole: Invasive lobular carcinomas made up about 30% of the 12 ER+/PR+/HER2- tumors.

Study-level findings and limits: Tumor and normal breast were distinguished via blood comparison in about 90% of the 16 patients. Enriched TCRB sequences shared across patients were mostly commonly generated sequences.

V lost 4 bases, J lost 7 bases, and 11 bases lay in between. Germline V lookup: CDR1 MNHNS, CDR2 SASEGT. The CDR3 is made up of 14 amino acids. Blood replicates held 0.5 ug DNA, tumor or normal breast around 1.5 ug, two each. Generated by immunoSEQ multiplex PCR, the TCRdb table keeps only in-frame clones and is missing some. This table holds almost 55,000 clones, under 95% found once. The sequencing sample was made of blood. J is TRBJ1-6 and V is TRBV6-1, with D possibly TRBD1 on 5 matching bases. This clonotype originated in a person aged 70 to 85 with breast cancer. CDR3: CASSGRVENSPLHF. CDR3 coding DNA: TGTGCCAGCAGTGGCAGGGTTGAAAATTCACCCCTCCACTTT.